Below are 18 T cell receptor beta chains sequenced from a single sample in a study of blood T cells in healthy people across ages. The authors ran a second PCR of roughly 6 to 12 cycles using a sample-barcoded 5' primer and a J-beta primer mix. Each CDR3 protein gets one entry after TCRdb re-called the 5' RACE reads with MiXCR. The data show about 1.1 million distinct CDR3 sequences, less than 45% seen once. Specimen: blood. Source of these receptors: a man aged 18 to 30 in good health.

This clonotype was observed many times. The rearrangement uses TRBV5-6 and TRBJ2-1, with D perhaps given as TRBD1 or TRBD2 (6 bases each). Trimming pared 1 base from V and 9 bases from J, leaving 11 bases between. The CDR3 is made up of 13 amino acids. Germline assignment: CDR1 SGHDT and CDR2 YYEEEE. The CDR3 DNA follows: TGTGCCAGCAGCTTGCCGGGGGCGGGTGAGCAGTTCTTC. The encoded protein is CASSLPGAGEQFF.

This chain connects TRBV7-9 to TRBJ2-1; 8 bases align to TRBD2. V was clipped by 5 bases and J by 7 bases; unmatched bases: 7. This CDR3 contains 14 residues. Germline V CDR1 and CDR2: SEHNR, FQNEAQ (reference sequence). The CDR3 nucleotides are TGTGCCAGCAGCGCGGGGGGTACGGGTAATGAGCAGTTCTTC. As protein: CASSAGGTGNEQFF.

For this clonotype: One end of the junction fails to match germline, which may point to a read error. V usage is TRBV4-2 and J usage is TRBJ1-2; D is uncertain. The CDR3 extends over 18 amino acids. The germline V gene has CDR1 LGHNA and CDR2 YNFKEQ. DNA for the CDR3: TGTGCCAGCAGCCAAGCCACCCCAGCGATAACGGCTAACTATGGTTACACCTTC. Translated, it gives CASSQATPAITANYGYTF.

This clonotype turned up a few times. This chain joins TRBV20-1 and TRBJ2-7; 9 bases line up with TRBD1. After removal of 6 bases from V and 3 bases from J, the junction contained 9 bases not matched to a gene. This CDR3 is 14 amino acids long. Germline V lookup: CDR1 DFQATT, CDR2 SNEGSKA (reference sequence). The chain's CDR3 is CSAEDRGLGYEQYF. DNA for the CDR3: TGCAGTGCAGAGGACAGGGGTTTAGGCTACGAGCAGTACTTC.

This clonotype was counted between two and nine times. V is TRBV27 and J is TRBJ1-6, with TRBD1 as a possible D gene (6 bases). The CDR3 has 14 amino acids. Germline-derived CDR1 and CDR2 are MNHEY and SMNVEV (reference sequence). V was trimmed by 4 bases and J by 5 bases, leaving 9 bases between them. This CDR3 is CASSYTGNNSPLHF. The CDR3 bases are TGTGCCAGCAGTTACACAGGGAATAATTCACCCCTCCACTTT.

This clonotype appeared a few times. This chain uses TRBV29-1 with TRBJ1-1, with D possibly TRBD1 on 5 matching bases. V lost 3 bases, J lost 5 bases, and 16 bases lay in between. The CDR3 is 14 amino acids. Germline CDR1 and CDR2: SQVTM and ANQGSEA. The DNA for the CDR3 is TGCAGCGTTGAGAGGCCGTTGGGGGGGACTGAAGCTTTCTTT. Translating gives CSVERPLGGTEAFF.

The rearrangement joins TRBV6-6 to TRBJ2-3; D is unresolved. CDR1 and CDR2 from the germline V gene are MNHNY and SVGAGI (reference sequence). The V end lost 0 bases, the J end lost 0 bases, and 7 bases lay between the germline ends. CDR3 length equals 15 residues. CDR3 sequence reads: CASSYSSQSTDTQYF. The CDR3, as DNA: TGTGCCAGCAGTTACTCTAGTCAGAGCACAGATACGCAGTATTTT.

CDR3 loop: CASSLAPLNGYTF. CDR3 nucleotides: TGTGCCAGCAGCTTAGCCCCTCTGAATGGCTACACCTTC. V gene TRBV7-9 combines with J gene TRBJ1-2; D ambiguous. The CDR3 sequence is 13 residues long. The germline CDR1 and CDR2 sequences are SEHNR and FQNEAQ (reference sequence). Trimming took off 0 bases at V and 6 bases at J, with 8 bases between the two ends.

The genes are TRBV6-5 and TRBJ1-4; TRBD1 agrees at 7 bases. The CDR3 has 19 residues. Germline V gene data show CDR1 as MNHEY and CDR2 as SVGAGI. V lost 4 bases, J lost 0 bases, and 14 bases stayed unmatched. CDR3 in amino acids: CASSSPQGGRPATNEKLFF. Written as DNA, the CDR3 is TGTGCCAGCAGTTCCCCCCAGGGGGGAAGACCTGCAACTAATGAAAAACTGTTTTTT.

V and J are TRBV6-6 and TRBJ2-1, with 9 bases matching TRBD1. Germline V gives CDR1 MNHNY, CDR2 SVGAGI (reference sequence). The CDR3 consists of 16 residues. Unmatched junction bases numbered 10, after V lost 6 bases and J lost 4 bases. CDR3 protein: CASRGPGQGYYNEQFF. The CDR3 DNA reads TGTGCCAGCAGGGGCCCGGGACAGGGTTATTACAATGAGCAGTTCTTC.

This sequence joins TRBV5-1 and TRBJ2-7; 9 nucleotides agree with TRBD1. With 7 bases clipped from V and 0 bases from J, the junction kept 11 bases outside the gene matches. The CDR3 loop spans 16 amino acids. The V gene's germline CDR1 is SGHRS and CDR2 YFSETQ. The CDR3 bases are TGCGCCAGCGCCTCTTCCCGGGACAGGGTCTCCTACGAGCAGTACTTC. Translation: CASASSRDRVSYEQYF.

The DNA of the CDR3 is TGTGCCAGCAGTTGTACCGGGACAGGGACCTACGAGCAGTACTTC. Its translation is CASSCTGTGTYEQYF. The chain joins TRBV12-3 or TRBV12-4 to TRBJ2-4, with 9 bases aligning to TRBD1. Matching the DNA end better, TRBJ2-7 makes the J call doubtful. CDR3 length equals 15 residues.

The chain combines TRBV4-3 with TRBJ2-1; no reliable D call. The CDR3 has 16 residues. The germline gives CDR1 LGHNA, CDR2 YSLEER. Between the trimmed V and J ends, which lost 0 bases and 2 bases, there was a span of 11 bases. CDR3 loop: CASSQDFSSPYNEQFF. CDR3 DNA sequence: TGCGCCAGCAGCCAAGATTTCTCTAGTCCCTACAATGAGCAGTTCTTC.

This sequence joins TRBV7-8 and TRBJ2-7; TRBD2 matches at 8 bases. The V segment lost 4 bases and the J segment 7 bases; nucleotides outside the gene matches: 18. Per the germline V gene, CDR1 is SGHVS and CDR2 is FQNEAQ. The CDR3 has 17 residues. CDR3 DNA: TGTGCCAGCAGCTCGAAGTCAGCCACGAGGACTAGCAGGGAGCAGTACTTC. It encodes CASSSKSATRTSREQYF.

Only one count was recorded for this clonotype. Germline and junction disagree at one end, which may indicate a read error. This sequence joins TRBV5-1 and TRBJ1-2; D gene uncertain. The CDR3 has 12 residues. CDR1 is SGHRS and CDR2 is YFSETQ in the germline V gene. The CDR3 region has the DNA TGCGCCAGCAGCTTAGGAATGAATGGCTACATCTTC. Translation: CASSLGMNGYIF.

Comment on this clonotype: The junction departs from the called germline gene at one end, perhaps through a read error. The chain uses TRBV6-2 or TRBV6-3 and TRBJ2-2, with 9 positions matching TRBD1. Germline V gene lookup returns CDR1 MNHEY and CDR2 SVGEGT. The CDR3 extends over 18 amino acids. CDR3 sequence: CASSDNRGRVRNAGELFF. Here the CDR3 DNA reads TGTGCCAGCAGCGACAACAGGGGGCGCGTTCGGAACGCCGGGGAGCTGTTTTTT.

In this sample, this clonotype turned up a few times. The chain employs TRBV20-1 and TRBJ1-5, with D maybe TRBD1 (5 bases). Germline-derived CDR1 and CDR2 are DFQATT and SNEGSKA (reference sequence). This CDR3 is built from 13 residues. The V end was cut by 1 base, the J end by 7 bases, with 11 bases between. In DNA form, the CDR3 reads TGCAGTGCTAGAGTTGGGGGTCGGCAGCCCCAGCATTTT. Translating gives CSARVGGRQPQHF.

This chain connects TRBV12-3 or TRBV12-4 to TRBJ1-2; D is ambiguous. The CDR3 loop spans 15 amino acids. V was clipped by 3 bases and J by 4 bases, with 15 bases between them. The CDR3 is CASSFSQVGLYGYTF. The CDR3 coding sequence is TGTGCCAGCAGTTTCTCCCAGGTGGGCCTCTATGGCTACACCTTC.